The rows below give T cell receptor beta chains drawn from one sample of a study of neurological immune-mediated disorders. TCRdb itself ran the 5' RACE reads through MiXCR, one entry per CDR3 protein. The sample consists of around 30,000 distinct CDR3 sequences, over 4% of them appearing once. Sequenced material: PBMCs. The receptors were sampled from a man younger than 35 in good health. Both conserved end residues are part of each CDR3. The order of the fields is J gene, V gene, D gene, clone size, CDR3 DNA, CDR3 protein. The D gene is left open where the match is weak. Part of the rows lack a size; the others show once, few, many or a class for expanded clones.

>TRBJ2-5|TRBV5-1|TRBD2|many
TGCGCCAGCAGCTTGGTGGTGAGCGGGGGGCAAGAGACCCAGTACTTC
CASSLVVSGGQETQYF
>TRBJ2-1|TRBV29-1|-|few
TGCAGCGTTGAAAAGAGGACCTACAATGAGCAGTTCTTC
CSVEKRTYNEQFF
>TRBJ2-2|TRBV6-5|-|many
TGTGCCAGCAGTGTGACAGCGAACACCGGGGAGCTGTTTTTT
CASSVTANTGELFF
>TRBJ2-1|TRBV6-5|-|many
TGTGCCAGCAGTTTTTCCCCCCCTCCGGGGGCTTACAATGAGCAGTTCTTC
CASSFSPPPGAYNEQFF
>TRBJ2-1|TRBV5-1|TRBD1|many
TGCGCCAGCAGCCCACCCAACAGGGGGGAGCAGTTCTTC
CASSPPNRGEQFF
>TRBJ2-1|TRBV20-1|-|many
TGCAGTGCTAAGATTAGGGGAAGCTCCTACAATGAGCAGTTCTTC
CSAKIRGSSYNEQFF
>TRBJ2-2|TRBV6-6|-|many
TGTGCCAGCTACGGAGCGGGTGACACCGGGGAGCTGTTTTTT
CASYGAGDTGELFF
>TRBJ2-7|TRBV10-2|-|medium-sized
TGCGCCAGCAGTGGTCCGGACGGAACCGAAGCCTACGAGCAGTACTTC
CASSGPDGTEAYEQYF
>TRBJ2-5|TRBV2|TRBD1|many
TGTGCCAGTACAGGGGCTCAAGAGACCCAGTACTTC
CASTGAQETQYF
>TRBJ2-3|TRBV20-1|TRBD2|many
TGCAGTGCTATTAGCGGGGGGGCAGATACGCAGTATTTT
CSAISGGADTQYF
>TRBJ2-7|TRBV4-1|TRBD1|many
TGCGCCAGCAGCCAAGTGGCGGGACAGGGCTACGAGCAGTACTTC
CASSQVAGQGYEQYF
>TRBJ1-3|TRBV18|-|many
TGTGCCAGCTCACCAGCGGACGTATCCTCTGGAAACACCATATATTTT
CASSPADVSSGNTIYF
>TRBJ2-3|TRBV20-1|-|many
TGCAGTGCTAGAGGACAGGCTATTAGCACAGATACGCAGTATTTT
CSARGQAISTDTQYF
>TRBJ2-2|TRBV10-3|-|many
TGTGCCATCAGGGGGCAGTGGGACACCGGGGAGCTGTTTTTT
CAIRGQWDTGELFF
>TRBJ2-4|TRBV5-1|TRBD2|many
TGCGCCAGCAGCTGGGGGACTAGCCGGGGCAACATTCAGTACTTC
CASSWGTSRGNIQYF
>TRBJ2-7|TRBV3-1|TRBD2|many
TGTGCCAGCAGCCGCGGGGGGAACAAGTACTTC
CASSRGGNKYF
>TRBJ2-1|TRBV11-2|TRBD1|few
TGTGCCAGCAGCTTAGGTTGGGGTGGGGGACAGGGATACAATGAGCAGTTCTTC
CASSLGWGGGQGYNEQFF
>TRBJ1-5|TRBV10-3|TRBD1|few
TGTGCCATCAGTGGGCAGGGGGAACGTCAGCCCCAGCATTTT
CAISGQGERQPQHF
>TRBJ2-5|TRBV18|TRBD1|-
TGTGCCAGCTCAGAGGGACAGGCACAAGAGACCCAGTACTTC
CASSEGQAQETQYF
>TRBJ2-7|TRBV7-2|TRBD1|many
TGTGCCAGCAGAAAGGACAGGGTCAACGAGCAGTACTTC
CASRKDRVNEQYF
>TRBJ2-7|TRBV4-2|TRBD2|many
TGTGCCAGCAGCCAGGGGCGGGGGGCGGCCTACGAGCAGTACTTC
CASSQGRGAAYEQYF
>TRBJ2-5|TRBV10-2|TRBD1|many
TGCGCCAGCAGAGCGGCGGCTGGGACAGGGGCTTTCCAAGAGACCCAGTACTTC
CASRAAAGTGAFQETQYF
>TRBJ1-2|TRBV6-2/TRBV6-3|-|many
TGTGCCAGCAGTTGGGGGTTTGACGGCTACACCTTC
CASSWGFDGYTF
>TRBJ1-1|TRBV4-3|-|many
TGCGCCAGCAGCCTCTGGCCCATGCAAATGTACACTGAAGCTTTCTTT
CASSLWPMQMYTEAFF
>TRBJ2-2|TRBV5-4|-|many
TGTGCCAGCAGCCACAACGGCGGGGAGCTGTTTTTT
CASSHNGGELFF
>TRBJ2-7|TRBV7-6|TRBD1|many
TGTGCCAGCAGCTTAACCGGGACAGGGGGCCAAGAGCAGTACTTC
CASSLTGTGGQEQYF
>TRBJ1-1|TRBV5-1|-|many
TGCGCCAGCAGCTTGTGGGGGGAGAACACTGAAGCTTTCTTT
CASSLWGENTEAFF
>TRBJ1-1|TRBV4-2|-|many
TGTGCCAGCAGCCCTCAGGCCGGCACTGACACTGAAGCTTTCTTT
CASSPQAGTDTEAFF
>TRBJ2-7|TRBV5-1|TRBD1|many
TGCGCCAGCAGCCCGTCCGGGACAGGCTCCTACGAGCAGTACTTC
CASSPSGTGSYEQYF
>TRBJ1-6|TRBV25-1|-|many
TGTGCCAGCAGTGAATATATCGGACAGAATAATTCACCCCTCCACTTT
CASSEYIGQNNSPLHF
>TRBJ1-4|TRBV5-1|-|many
TGCGCCAGCAGCTTGGACAGTACAAATGAAAAACTGTTTTTT
CASSLDSTNEKLFF
>TRBJ2-2|TRBV14|TRBD1|many
TGTGCCAGCAGCCAACAGGGGGCTCTCACCGGGGAGCTGTTTTTT
CASSQQGALTGELFF
>TRBJ2-1|TRBV6-5|-|many
TGTGCCAGCAGTCCCTATCATGCGAGCTCCTACAATGAGCAGTTCTTC
CASSPYHASSYNEQFF
>TRBJ1-2|TRBV4-2|-|many
TGTGCCAGCAGCCAACTTTCTAACTATGGCTACACCTTC
CASSQLSNYGYTF
>TRBJ1-6|TRBV30|-|-
TGTGCCTGGAGTACTCGGTCCGAGACGACCTATAATTCACCCCTCCACTTT
CAWSTRSETTYNSPLHF
>TRBJ2-2|TRBV7-6|-|many
TGTGCCAGCAGCTCGACTTGGACCGGGGAGCTGTTTTTT
CASSSTWTGELFF
>TRBJ2-3|TRBV30|-|many
TGTGCCTGGAGTTTAGGCGGAGGCACAGATACGCAGTATTTT
CAWSLGGGTDTQYF
>TRBJ1-4|TRBV18|-|many
TGTGCCAGCACTCACCTGGTGTCCATGCGGAGTGAAAAACTGTTTTTT
CASTHLVSMRSEKLFF
>TRBJ2-2|TRBV5-1|-|many
TGCGCCAGCAGCTCCCGGACGGTGAACACCGGGGAGCTGTTTTTT
CASSSRTVNTGELFF
>TRBJ2-1|TRBV29-1|-|many
TGCAGCGTTGCCCGCCTCGTGGGCCGGAATGAGCAGTTCTTC
CSVARLVGRNEQFF
>TRBJ1-4|TRBV6-5|TRBD1|many
TGTGCCAGCAGTGACCGGGACAGGGGTGCCACTAATGAAAAACTGTTTTTT
CASSDRDRGATNEKLFF
>TRBJ1-4|TRBV5-5|TRBD1|many
TGTGCCAGCAGCTCCCCCGACAGGGGTAATGAAAAACTGTTTTTT
CASSSPDRGNEKLFF
>TRBJ2-1|TRBV5-1|-|many
TGCGCCAGCAGCTTTGGGTTCACGTACAATGAGCAGTTCTTC
CASSFGFTYNEQFF
>TRBJ1-5|TRBV2|-|many
TGTGCCAGCAGTGAAAGGACAGGCAATCAGCCCCAGCATTTT
CASSERTGNQPQHF
>TRBJ2-7|TRBV5-1|TRBD1|many
TGCGCCAGCAGCTCCAATCCGGACAGGAGCTACGAGCAGTACTTC
CASSSNPDRSYEQYF
>TRBJ1-4|TRBV5-6|-|many
TGTGCCAGCAGCTTGGGGGGCGCGGAAAAACTGTTTTTT
CASSLGGAEKLFF
>TRBJ2-2|TRBV20-1|-|many
TGCAGTGCTAGCCCCGGGGCCTCGAACACCGGGGAGCTGTTTTTT
CSASPGASNTGELFF
>TRBJ2-1|TRBV7-2|-|many
TGTGCCAGCAGCTTAGCGTCGGGGTGGGCTAGCGCCCTCCTCGAGTTCTTC
CASSLASGWASALLEFF